The entry below gives a single T cell receptor (beta chain) sequence along with its context. This sample stems from a study of T cell changes during pregnancy in multiple sclerosis. This table comes from immunoSEQ multiplex PCR, and its TCRdb copy is limited to in-frame clones, with some not included. Among about 24,000 clones, around nine tenths were seen once, and the ten largest hold under 1.1%. V was shortened by 4 bases and J by 2 bases, with 15 bases between the two germline ends. Germline lookup yields CDR1 LGHNA and CDR2 YNFKEQ. This CDR3 spans 15 amino acids. The genes are TRBV4-2 and TRBJ2-7; tentative D call: TRBD1 (6 bases). This clonotype originated in a female donor in good health, enrolled as a control in a pregnancy study. The material was CD4+ T cells from peripheral blood mononuclear cells, obtained in the second trimester of pregnancy. CDR3 sequence (DNA): TGTGCCAGCAGCCGGACGGTACAGGGTCCCTACGAGCAGTACTTC. As protein: CASSRTVQGPYEQYF.